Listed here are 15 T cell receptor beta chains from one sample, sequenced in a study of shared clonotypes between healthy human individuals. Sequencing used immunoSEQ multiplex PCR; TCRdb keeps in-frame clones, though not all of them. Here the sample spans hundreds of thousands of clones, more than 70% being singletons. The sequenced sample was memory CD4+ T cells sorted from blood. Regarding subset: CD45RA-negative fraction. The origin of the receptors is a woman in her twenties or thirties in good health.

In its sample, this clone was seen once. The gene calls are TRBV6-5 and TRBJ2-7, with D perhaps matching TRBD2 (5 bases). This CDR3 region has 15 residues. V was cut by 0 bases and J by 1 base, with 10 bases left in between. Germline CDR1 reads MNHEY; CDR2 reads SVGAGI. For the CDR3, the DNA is TGTGCCAGCAGTTACTCGAGGTGGGAGTCCTACGAGCAGTACTTC. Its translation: CASSYSRWESYEQYF.

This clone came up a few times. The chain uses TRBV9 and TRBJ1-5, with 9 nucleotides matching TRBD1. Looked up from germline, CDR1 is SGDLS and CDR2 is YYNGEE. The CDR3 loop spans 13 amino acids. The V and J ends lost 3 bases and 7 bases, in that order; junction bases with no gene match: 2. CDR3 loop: CASSATGGQPQHF. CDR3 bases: TGTGCCAGCAGCGCCACAGGGGGCCAGCCCCAGCATTTT.

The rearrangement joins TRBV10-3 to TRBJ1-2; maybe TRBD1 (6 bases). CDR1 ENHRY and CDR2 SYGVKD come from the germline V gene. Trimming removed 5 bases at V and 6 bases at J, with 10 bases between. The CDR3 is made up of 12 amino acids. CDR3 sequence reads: CAISSGVDGYTF. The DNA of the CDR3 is TGTGCCATCAGTTCAGGGGTAGATGGCTACACCTTC.

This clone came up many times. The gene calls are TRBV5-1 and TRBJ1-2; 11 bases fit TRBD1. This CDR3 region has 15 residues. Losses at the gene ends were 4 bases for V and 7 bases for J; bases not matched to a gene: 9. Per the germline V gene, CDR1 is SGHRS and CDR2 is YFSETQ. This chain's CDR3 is CASSPWTGGVPGYTF. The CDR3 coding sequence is TGCGCCAGCAGCCCCTGGACAGGGGGCGTTCCTGGCTACACCTTC. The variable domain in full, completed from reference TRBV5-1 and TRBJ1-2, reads KAGVTQTPRYLIKTRGQQVTLSCSPISGHRSVSWYQQTPGQGLQFLFEYFSETQRNKGNFPGRFSGRQFSNSRSEMNVSTLELGDSALYLCASSPWTGGVPGYTFGSGTRLTVV.

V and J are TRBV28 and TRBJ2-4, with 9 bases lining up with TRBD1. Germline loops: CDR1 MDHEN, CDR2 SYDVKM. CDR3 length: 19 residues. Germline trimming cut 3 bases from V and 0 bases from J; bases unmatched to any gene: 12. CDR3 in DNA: TGTGCCAGCAGTTTTAACCTGGGACAGGGCACATTAGCCAAAAACATTCAGTACTTC. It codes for CASSFNLGQGTLAKNIQYF.

CDR3 nucleotides: TGCGCCAGCAGCCTGACAGGGACCCCATCCTACGAGCAGTACTTC. Translated: CASSLTGTPSYEQYF. The chain couples TRBV5-1 to TRBJ2-7, with TRBD1 identical over 7 bases. The J segment lost 1 base and the V segment lost 4 bases, leaving 8 bases of the junction unmatched. Germline CDR1 is SGHRS and CDR2 is YFSETQ. The CDR3 covers 15 residues.

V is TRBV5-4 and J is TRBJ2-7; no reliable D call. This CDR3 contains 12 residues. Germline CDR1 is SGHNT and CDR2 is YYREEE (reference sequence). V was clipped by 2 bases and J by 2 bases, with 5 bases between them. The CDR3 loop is CASSFKPYEQYF. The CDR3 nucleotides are TGTGCCAGCAGCTTTAAACCCTACGAGCAGTACTTC.

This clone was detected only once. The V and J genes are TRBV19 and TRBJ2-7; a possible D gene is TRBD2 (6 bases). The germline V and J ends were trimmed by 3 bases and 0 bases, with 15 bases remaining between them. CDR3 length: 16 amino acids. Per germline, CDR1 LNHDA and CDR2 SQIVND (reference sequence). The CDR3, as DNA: TGTGCCAGTAGTATGGGCGGGATTTCCAGCTCCTACGAGCAGTACTTC. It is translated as CASSMGGISSSYEQYF. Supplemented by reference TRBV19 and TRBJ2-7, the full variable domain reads DGGITQSPKYLFRKEGQNVTLSCEQNLNHDAMYWYRQDPGQGLRLIYYSQIVNDFQKGDIAEGYSVSREKKESFPLTVTSAQKNPTAFYLCASSMGGISSSYEQYFGPGTRLTVT.

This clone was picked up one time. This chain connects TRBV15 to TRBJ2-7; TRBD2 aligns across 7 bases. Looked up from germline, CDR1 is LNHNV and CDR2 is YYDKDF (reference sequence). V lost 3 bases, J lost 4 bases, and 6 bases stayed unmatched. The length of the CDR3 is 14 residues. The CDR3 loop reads CATSRAGEGYEQYF. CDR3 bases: TGTGCCACCAGCAGGGCGGGGGAAGGGTACGAGCAGTACTTC.

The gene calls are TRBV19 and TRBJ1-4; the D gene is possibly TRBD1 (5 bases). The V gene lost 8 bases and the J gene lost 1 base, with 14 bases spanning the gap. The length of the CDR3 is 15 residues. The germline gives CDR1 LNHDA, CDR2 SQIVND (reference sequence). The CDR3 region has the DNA TGTGCCAGTCGCAAAAGGGGCCTAACTAATGAAAAACTGTTTTTT. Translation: CASRKRGLTNEKLFF. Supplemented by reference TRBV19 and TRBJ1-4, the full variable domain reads DGGITQSPKYLFRKEGQNVTLSCEQNLNHDAMYWYRQDPGQGLRLIYYSQIVNDFQKGDIAEGYSVSREKKESFPLTVTSAQKNPTAFYLCASRKRGLTNEKLFFGSGTQLSVL.

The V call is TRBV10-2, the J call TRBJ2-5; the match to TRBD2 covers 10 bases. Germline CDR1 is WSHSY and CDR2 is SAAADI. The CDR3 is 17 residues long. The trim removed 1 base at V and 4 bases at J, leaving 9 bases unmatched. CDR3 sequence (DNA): TGCGCCAGCAGTGAGTTTGCTAGCGGGAGAGGCGGAGAGACCCAGTACTTC. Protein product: CASSEFASGRGGETQYF.

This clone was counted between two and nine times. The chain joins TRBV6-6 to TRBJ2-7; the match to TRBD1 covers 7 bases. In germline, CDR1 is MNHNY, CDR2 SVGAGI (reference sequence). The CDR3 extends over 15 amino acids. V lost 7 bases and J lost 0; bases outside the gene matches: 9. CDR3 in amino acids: CASTSAAGGSYEQYF. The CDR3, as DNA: TGTGCCAGCACCTCTGCGGCAGGGGGCTCCTACGAGCAGTACTTC.

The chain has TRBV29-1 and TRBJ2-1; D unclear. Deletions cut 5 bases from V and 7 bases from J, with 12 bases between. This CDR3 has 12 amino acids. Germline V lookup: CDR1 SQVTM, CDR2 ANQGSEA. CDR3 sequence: CSVLQFRNEQFF. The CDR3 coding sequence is TGCAGCGTTCTCCAGTTTCGAAATGAGCAGTTCTTC.

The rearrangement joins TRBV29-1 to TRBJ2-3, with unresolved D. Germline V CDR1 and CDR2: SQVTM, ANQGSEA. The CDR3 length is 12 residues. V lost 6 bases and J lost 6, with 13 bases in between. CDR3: CSVKPEWDTQYF. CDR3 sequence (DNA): TGCAGCGTAAAGCCCGAGTGGGATACGCAGTATTTT.

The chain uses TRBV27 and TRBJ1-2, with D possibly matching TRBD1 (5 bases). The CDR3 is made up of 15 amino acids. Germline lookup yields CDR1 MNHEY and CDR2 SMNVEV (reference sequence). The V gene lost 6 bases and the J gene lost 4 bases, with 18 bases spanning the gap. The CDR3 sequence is CASRQALGGFYGYTF. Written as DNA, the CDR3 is TGTGCCAGCAGACAAGCCTTGGGGGGGTTCTATGGCTACACCTTC.